This T cell receptor (beta chain) appears in the sequencing data of a study of blood T cell repertoires in COVID-19. Across the study: Samples taken during acute and convalescent COVID-19 were collected in the United States, Italy and Spain. Sources were T cells, B-cell-depleted T cells, or PBMCs; the material itself was cDNA or gDNA.

Original processing notes: Researchers report that nucleated cell counts were estimated from reference gene primer amplification. Produced via immunoSEQ multiplex PCR; TCRdb's table is partial and in-frame only. V, J and clone size reflect that table, while D and trimming were determined from the DNA. The table shows over 200,000 clones, with about 73% occurring only once. Concerning this clone itself: Other DNA sequences of this sample code for an identical CDR3.

Per the germline V gene, CDR1 is SGHTA and CDR2 is FQGNSA. This CDR3 has 13 amino acids. Trimming took 2 bases from V and 5 from J, leaving 9 bases between them. What was sequenced was peripheral blood. The receptor was derived from an elderly woman with acute or convalescent COVID-19. This sequence joins TRBV7-2 and TRBJ1-1; D remains unclear. CDR3 sequence (DNA): TGTGCCAGCAGCTTACGCCGGGGAACTGAAGCTTTCTTT. Its translation is CASSLRRGTEAFF.